Here is one T cell receptor (beta chain) with its context. Its antigen is not known. The study separated CD4+ cells into CD45RA+ naive and CD45RA-negative memory subsets. The V segment lost 5 bases and the J segment 1 base; nucleotides outside the gene matches: 5. Germline CDR1 is SSHAT and CDR2 is FNYEAQ (reference sequence). This CDR3 is built from 14 residues. This record comes from a study of shared clonotypes between healthy human individuals. General study points: When compared with the clonotypes that were shared by all four sorted-subset donors, the non-shared clonotypes turned out to have lower generation probabilities.

Authors' analysis steps: Junction-only sequences produced by ImmunoSEQ had no quality scores, so filtering differed. Profiling relied on immunoSEQ multiplex PCR, and the TCRdb table lists in-frame clones only, not all of them. The D gene and trimming were derived from the DNA, and the V and J assignments and clone size from that table. The sample holds under 650,000 clones, around 96% seen once. The sequencing sample was made of naive CD4+ T cells sorted from blood. Subset in this sample: CD45RA+ positively selected. This sequence was found in a woman aged 30 to 39 in good health. The gene calls are TRBV7-7 and TRBJ2-7; 7 bases are a match to TRBD1. The CDR3 sequence: CASSLGQDSYEQYF. DNA of the CDR3: TGTGCCAGCAGCCTAGGACAGGATTCCTACGAGCAGTACTTC.